A selection of T cell receptor beta chains follows, all from one sample in a study of blood T cell repertoires in COVID-19. This table comes from immunoSEQ multiplex PCR, and its TCRdb copy is limited to in-frame clones, with some not included. The data show approximately 80,000 clones, roughly four fifths seen once. Sequenced material: peripheral blood. Every receptor here comes from a man aged 60 to 69 with acute or convalescent COVID-19. The CDR3 runs from the conserved cysteine through the conserved F or W. A D gene is named only where the DNA matches it firmly. The listing skips clone size in some rows; elsewhere it reads once, few, many or a size class.

d_call,clone_size,v_call,cdr3_length,j_call,cdr3_nt,cdr3_aa
TRBD1,-,TRBV3-1/TRBV3-2,15,TRBJ2-5,TGTGCCAGCAGCCAAGATAGGACAGGGGGAGAGACCCAGTACTTC,CASSQDRTGGETQYF
TRBD2,once,TRBV30,14,TRBJ2-1,TGTGCCTGGAGGGGACTAGCGGGGGATGGTGAGCAGTTCTTC,CAWRGLAGDGEQFF
-,-,TRBV6-5,14,TRBJ2-7,TGTGCCAGCAGTCCTCTGACTGGAACCTACGAGCAGTACTTC,CASSPLTGTYEQYF
-,-,TRBV6-2/TRBV6-3,16,TRBJ2-4,TGTGCCAGCAGTTCCGGTGGTAGCGCCGTCAAAAACATTCAGTACTTC,CASSSGGSAVKNIQYF
-,-,TRBV20-1,9,TRBJ1-2,TGCAGTGCCGACTATGGCTACACCTTC,CSADYGYTF
TRBD2,-,TRBV19,15,TRBJ2-2,TGTGCCAGTAGTAGGGGACTAGAAGGCACCGGGGAGCTGTTTTTT,CASSRGLEGTGELFF
TRBD1,once,TRBV10-1,13,TRBJ1-3,TGCGCCAGCCGACAGGGACCTGGAAACACCATATATTTT,CASRQGPGNTIYF
-,once,TRBV30,13,TRBJ1-2,TGTGCCTGGACCTTAGCGGGCAGGGGCGGCTACACCTTC,CAWTLAGRGGYTF
-,few,TRBV25-1,16,TRBJ2-5,TGTGCCAGCAGTGAAGGGCGAGGGACATTACAAGAGACCCAGTACTTC,CASSEGRGTLQETQYF
-,-,TRBV12-3/TRBV12-4,12,TRBJ2-7,TGTGCCAGCAGCCCGAGCTCCAACGAGCAGTACTTC,CASSPSSNEQYF
-,once,TRBV7-2,13,TRBJ2-3,TGTGCCAGCAGCTTTAGCGGAAGAGATACGCAGTATTTT,CASSFSGRDTQYF
TRBD2,-,TRBV18,18,TRBJ2-6,TGTGCCAGCTCACCGGAAAGGGGGACTAGCTCTGGGGCCAACGTCCTGACTTTC,CASSPERGTSSGANVLTF
TRBD2,-,TRBV7-2,14,TRBJ2-1,TGTGCCAGCAAGACTAGCGCGTTACACAATGAGCAGTTCTTC,CASKTSALHNEQFF
-,-,TRBV7-2,15,TRBJ1-6,TGTGCCAGCAGCCCCCAGGGGCCCTATAATTCACCCCTCCACTTT,CASSPQGPYNSPLHF